Listed here are 9 T cell receptor beta chains from one sample, sequenced in a study of blood T cell repertoires in COVID-19 (dated by TCRdb to between 2020 and 2021). To prepare the library, the immunoSEQ multiplex PCR assay was applied. The source is immuneACCESS, and TCRdb retained only in-frame sequences with V and J called. Part of the clones is not carried over; for the studies checked, unresolved V genes explain less than half of this, and the remainder is unexplained. In all, the sample holds roughly 300,000 clones, and 85% of those were seen once. Around 2.5% of the sample comes from the top ten. The specimen was PBMCs or T cells enriched from blood (not recorded which). The receptors derive from a woman between 50 and 59 years old who had recovered from COVID-19.

This chain uses TRBV4-2 with TRBJ2-2; TRBD1 matches 7 bases. Germline loops: CDR1 LGHNA, CDR2 YNFKEQ. This CDR3 is 17 amino acids long. With V trimmed by 0 bases and J by 5 bases, 9 bases remained unmatched. The CDR3, as DNA: TGTGCCAGCAGCCAAGATCCTCGAGGGGGCTATACCGGGGAGCTGTTTTTT. Amino acid sequence: CASSQDPRGGYTGELFF.

V usage is TRBV6-4 and J usage is TRBJ2-3, with TRBD1 matching 9 bases. CDR3 size: 16 residues. Germline loops: CDR1 MRHNA, CDR2 SNTAGT. Losses at the gene ends were 6 bases for V and 1 base for J; bases not matched to a gene: 8. The CDR3 DNA is TGTGCCAGCAGCAGTACAGGGGGCTCGGGCACAGATACGCAGTATTTT. Encoded protein: CASSSTGGSGTDTQYF.

The rearrangement joins TRBV5-4 to TRBJ2-1; 7 bases are a match to TRBD2. Germline V CDR1 and CDR2: SGHNT, YYREEE (reference sequence). The trim removed 0 bases at V and 6 bases at J, leaving 0 bases unmatched. The CDR3 has 13 residues. CDR3 protein: CASSLGTSNEQFF. CDR3 coding DNA: TGTGCCAGCAGCTTGGGGACTAGCAATGAGCAGTTCTTC.

The table lists this clone with a few counts. The V and J genes are TRBV7-9 and TRBJ1-1; no clear D gene. Germline CDR1 and CDR2: SEHNR and FQNEAQ (reference sequence). CDR3 length: 14 amino acids. Trimming stripped 1 base from V and 1 base from J, with 7 bases between. The chain's CDR3 is CASSLVIKNTEAFF. In nucleotides, the CDR3 is TGTGCCAGCAGCTTAGTAATAAAGAACACTGAAGCTTTCTTT.

V usage is TRBV19 and J usage is TRBJ1-5; 9 nucleotides agree with TRBD1. Germline V gene sequence: CDR1 LNHDA, CDR2 SQIVND (reference sequence). This CDR3 contains 14 residues. Unmatched junction bases numbered 3, after V lost 6 bases and J lost 3 bases. The CDR3 is CASRGQGFNQPQHF. The CDR3 DNA follows: TGTGCCAGTAGGGGACAGGGATTCAATCAGCCCCAGCATTTT.

This chain's CDR3 is CASSPNPGGYQPQHF. CDR3 nucleotide sequence: TGTGCCAGCTCACCGAATCCCGGAGGGTATCAGCCCCAGCATTTT. This chain joins TRBV18 and TRBJ1-5; D not resolved. Trimming removed 3 bases at V and 5 bases at J, with 14 bases between. The CDR3 consists of 15 residues. CDR1 is KGHSH and CDR2 is LQKENI in the germline V gene.

The chain uses TRBV5-5 and TRBJ2-2; no definite D call. The germline CDR1 and CDR2 sequences are SGHKS and YYEKEE (reference sequence). Trimming removed 0 bases from V and 4 bases from J, with 7 bases in between. This CDR3 spans 14 amino acids. The CDR3 sequence is CASSLVLATGELFF. The CDR3 DNA is TGTGCCAGCAGCTTGGTTCTGGCCACCGGGGAGCTGTTTTTT.

V usage is TRBV27 and J usage is TRBJ2-7, with D tentatively TRBD1 (5 bases). The germline V gene has CDR1 MNHEY and CDR2 SMNVEV (reference sequence). The CDR3 runs to 13 residues. Trimming stripped 1 base from V and 5 bases from J, with 9 bases between. This CDR3 reads CASSLFGAHEQYF. The CDR3 nucleotides are TGTGCCAGCAGTTTATTTGGGGCCCACGAGCAGTACTTC.

The J gene is TRBJ2-5, the V gene TRBV7-9, with a weak D call TRBD2 (5 bases). Germline V gene data show CDR1 as SEHNR and CDR2 as FQNEAQ (reference sequence). CDR3 size: 15 residues. The V and J ends lost 0 bases and 2 bases respectively, with 10 bases between them. As DNA, the CDR3 is TGTGCCAGCAGCTTAGCGTCGGGGTATCAAGAGACCCAGTACTTC. Protein: CASSLASGYQETQYF.